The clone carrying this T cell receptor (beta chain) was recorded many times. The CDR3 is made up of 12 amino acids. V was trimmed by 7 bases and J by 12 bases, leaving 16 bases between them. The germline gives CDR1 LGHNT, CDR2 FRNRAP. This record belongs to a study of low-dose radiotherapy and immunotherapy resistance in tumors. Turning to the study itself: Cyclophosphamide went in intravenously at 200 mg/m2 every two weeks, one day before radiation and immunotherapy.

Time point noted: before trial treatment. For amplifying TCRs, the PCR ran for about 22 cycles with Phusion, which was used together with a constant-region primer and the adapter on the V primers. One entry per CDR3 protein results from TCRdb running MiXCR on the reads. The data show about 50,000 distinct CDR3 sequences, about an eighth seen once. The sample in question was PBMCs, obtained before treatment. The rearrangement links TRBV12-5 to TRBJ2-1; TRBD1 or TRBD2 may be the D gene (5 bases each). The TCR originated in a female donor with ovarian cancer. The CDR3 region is CASALGVMGQFF. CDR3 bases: TGTGCTAGTGCCTTGGGGGTGATGGGGCAGTTCTTC.